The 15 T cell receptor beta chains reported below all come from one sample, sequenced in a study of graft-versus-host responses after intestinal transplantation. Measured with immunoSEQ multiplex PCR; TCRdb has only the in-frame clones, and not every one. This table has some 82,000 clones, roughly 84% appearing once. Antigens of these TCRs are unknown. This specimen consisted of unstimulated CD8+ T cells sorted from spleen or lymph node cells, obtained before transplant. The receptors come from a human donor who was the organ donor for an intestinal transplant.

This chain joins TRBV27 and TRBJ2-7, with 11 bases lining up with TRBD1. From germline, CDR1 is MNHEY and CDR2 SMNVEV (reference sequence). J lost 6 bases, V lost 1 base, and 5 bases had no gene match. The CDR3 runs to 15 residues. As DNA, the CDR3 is TGTGCCAGCAGTTTATTGATGGGACAGGGGGGCGAGCAGTACTTC. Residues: CASSLLMGQGGEQYF.

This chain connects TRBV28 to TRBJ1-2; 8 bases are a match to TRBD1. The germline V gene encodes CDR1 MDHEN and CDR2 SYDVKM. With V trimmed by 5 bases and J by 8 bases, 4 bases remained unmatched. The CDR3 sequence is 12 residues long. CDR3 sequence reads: CASSPGGGGYTF. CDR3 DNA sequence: TGTGCCAGCAGTCCAGGGGGCGGGGGCTACACCTTC.

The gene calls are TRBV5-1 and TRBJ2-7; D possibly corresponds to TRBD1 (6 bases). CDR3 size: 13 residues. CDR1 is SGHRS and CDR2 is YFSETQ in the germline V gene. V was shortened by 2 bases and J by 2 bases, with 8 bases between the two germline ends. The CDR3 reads CASSFGQTYEQYF. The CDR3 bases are TGCGCCAGCAGCTTCGGACAGACCTACGAGCAGTACTTC. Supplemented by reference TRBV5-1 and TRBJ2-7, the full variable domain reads KAGVTQTPRYLIKTRGQQVTLSCSPISGHRSVSWYQQTPGQGLQFLFEYFSETQRNKGNFPGRFSGRQFSNSRSEMNVSTLELGDSALYLCASSFGQTYEQYFGPGTRLTVT.

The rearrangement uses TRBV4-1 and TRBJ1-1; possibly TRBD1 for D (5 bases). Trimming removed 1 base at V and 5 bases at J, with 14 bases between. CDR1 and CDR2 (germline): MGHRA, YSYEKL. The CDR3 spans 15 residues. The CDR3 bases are TGCGCCAGCAGCCAAGCGGACATCTTCGGAACTGAAGCTTTCTTT. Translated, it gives CASSQADIFGTEAFF.

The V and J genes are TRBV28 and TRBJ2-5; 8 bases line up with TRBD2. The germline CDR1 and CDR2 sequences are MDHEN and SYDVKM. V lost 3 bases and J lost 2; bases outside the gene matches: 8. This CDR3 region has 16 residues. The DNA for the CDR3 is TGTGCCAGCAGTTTTTTCGGGATAGCGGGGCAAGAGACCCAGTACTTC. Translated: CASSFFGIAGQETQYF.

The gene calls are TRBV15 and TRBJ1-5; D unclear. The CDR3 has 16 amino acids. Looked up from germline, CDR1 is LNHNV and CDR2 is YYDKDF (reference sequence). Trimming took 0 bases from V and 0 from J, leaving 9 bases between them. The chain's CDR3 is CATSRDGQYSNQPQHF. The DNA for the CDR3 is TGTGCCACCAGCAGAGATGGGCAGTATAGCAATCAGCCCCAGCATTTT.

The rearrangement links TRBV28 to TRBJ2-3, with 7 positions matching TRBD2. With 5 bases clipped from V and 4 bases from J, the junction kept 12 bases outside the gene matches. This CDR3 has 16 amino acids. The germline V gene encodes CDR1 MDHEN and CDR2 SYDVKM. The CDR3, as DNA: TGTGCCAGCAGTCCCACCTTGGGGAGGGTTGCAGATACGCAGTATTTT. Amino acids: CASSPTLGRVADTQYF.

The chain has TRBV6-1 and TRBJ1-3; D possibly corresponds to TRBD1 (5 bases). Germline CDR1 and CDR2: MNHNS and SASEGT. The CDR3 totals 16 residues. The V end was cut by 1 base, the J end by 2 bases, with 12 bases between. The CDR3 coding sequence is TGTGCCAGCAGTGAAGGAGGGGAAGGAACTGGAAACACCATATATTTT. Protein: CASSEGGEGTGNTIYF.

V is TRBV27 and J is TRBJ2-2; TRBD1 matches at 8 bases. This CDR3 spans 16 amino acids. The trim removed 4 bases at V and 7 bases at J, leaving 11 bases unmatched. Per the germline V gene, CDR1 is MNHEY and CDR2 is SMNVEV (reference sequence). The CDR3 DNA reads TGTGCCAGCAGTTCAACAGGGGGATACGCTGTCGGGGAGCTGTTTTTT. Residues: CASSSTGGYAVGELFF.

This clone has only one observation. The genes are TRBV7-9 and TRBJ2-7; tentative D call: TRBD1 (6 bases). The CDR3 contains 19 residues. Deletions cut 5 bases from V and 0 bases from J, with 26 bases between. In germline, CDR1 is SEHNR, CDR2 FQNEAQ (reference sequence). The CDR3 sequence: CASSLKFPPTVQGSYEQYF. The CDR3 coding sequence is TGTGCCAGCAGCCTAAAATTTCCCCCAACGGTACAGGGCTCCTACGAGCAGTACTTC.

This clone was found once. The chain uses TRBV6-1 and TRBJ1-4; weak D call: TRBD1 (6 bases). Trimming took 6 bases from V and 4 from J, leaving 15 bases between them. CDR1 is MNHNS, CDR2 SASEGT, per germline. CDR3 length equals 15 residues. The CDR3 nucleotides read TGTGCCAGCAGGGTACAGGGTCTATTTAATGAAAAACTGTTTTTT. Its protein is CASRVQGLFNEKLFF.

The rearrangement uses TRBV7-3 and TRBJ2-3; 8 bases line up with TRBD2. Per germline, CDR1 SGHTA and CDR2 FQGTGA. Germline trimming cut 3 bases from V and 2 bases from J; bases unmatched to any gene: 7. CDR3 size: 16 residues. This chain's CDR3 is CASSLVIGGATDTQYF. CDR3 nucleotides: TGTGCCAGCAGCTTGGTTATCGGGGGGGCCACAGATACGCAGTATTTT.

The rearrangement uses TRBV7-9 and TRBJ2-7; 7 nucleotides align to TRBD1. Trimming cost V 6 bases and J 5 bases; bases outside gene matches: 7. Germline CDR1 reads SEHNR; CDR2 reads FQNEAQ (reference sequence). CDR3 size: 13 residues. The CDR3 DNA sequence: TGTGCCAGCAGTCTCGGGACAGTCCACGAGCAGTACTTC. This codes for CASSLGTVHEQYF.

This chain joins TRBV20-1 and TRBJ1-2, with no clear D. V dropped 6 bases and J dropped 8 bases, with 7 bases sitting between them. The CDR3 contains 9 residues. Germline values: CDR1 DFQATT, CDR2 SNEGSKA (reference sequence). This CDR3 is CSAREGYTF. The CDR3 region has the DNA TGCAGTGCCCGGGAGGGCTACACCTTC.

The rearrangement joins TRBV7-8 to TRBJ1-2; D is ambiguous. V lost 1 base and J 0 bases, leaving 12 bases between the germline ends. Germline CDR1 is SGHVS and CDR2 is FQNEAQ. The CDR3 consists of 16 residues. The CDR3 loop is CASSLGADEANYGYTF. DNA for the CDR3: TGTGCCAGCAGCTTAGGGGCGGACGAAGCTAACTATGGCTACACCTTC.